The 8 T cell receptor beta chains below were found in one sample sequenced in a study of T cell responses to AZD1222 COVID-19 vaccine. Assay used: immunoSEQ multiplex PCR; TCRdb lists only in-frame clones, some missing. Of about 130,000 clones listed, 88% are singletons. The material was peripheral blood, obtained on day 0 of AZD1222 vaccination. These TCRs come from an adult in good health.

The gene calls are TRBV19 and TRBJ2-5, with D tentatively TRBD1 (6 bases). TRBJ2-7 matches the DNA end more closely, so the J call is doubtful. The CDR3 extends over 12 amino acids. Germline CDR1 and CDR2: LNHDA and SQIVND (reference sequence). The chain's CDR3 is CASRDRSYEQYF. As DNA, the CDR3 is TGTGCCTCCAGAGACAGGTCCTACGAGCAGTACTTC.

The rearrangement uses TRBV9 and TRBJ1-1, with D perhaps TRBD1 (5 bases). Germline V lookup: CDR1 SGDLS, CDR2 YYNGEE. V was pared by 8 bases and J by 0 bases, with 11 bases between. This CDR3 has 13 residues. The DNA for the CDR3 is TGTGCCAGTGGGGGGGAATTGAACACTGAAGCTTTCTTT. This gives the protein CASGGELNTEAFF.

For the CDR3, the DNA is TGTGCCAGCAGTAAGACCGGGACTAGCGGGTCGAACACCGGGGAGCTGTTTTTT. It specifies CASSKTGTSGSNTGELFF. V and J are TRBV5-4 and TRBJ2-2, with 12 nucleotides matching TRBD2. Germline V lookup: CDR1 SGHNT, CDR2 YYREEE (reference sequence). The CDR3 consists of 18 residues. The V segment lost 5 bases and the J segment 0 bases; nucleotides outside the gene matches: 8.

This chain links TRBV10-3 with TRBJ1-2; the D gene is possibly TRBD1 (6 bases). V was trimmed by 0 bases and J by 6 bases, leaving 11 bases between them. Germline CDR1 ENHRY, CDR2 SYGVKD. The CDR3 is 14 residues long. In nucleotides, the CDR3 is TGTGCCATCAGTGAGTCGATAGGGGGAGATGGCTACACCTTC. Protein: CAISESIGGDGYTF.

The rearrangement joins TRBV5-5 to TRBJ1-1; D is undetermined. Germline values: CDR1 SGHKS, CDR2 YYEKEE (reference sequence). V was trimmed by 5 bases and J by 1 base, leaving 9 bases between them. CDR3 size: 13 residues. The CDR3 nucleotides are TGTGCCAGCAGGGAATGGGGGAACACTGAAGCTTTCTTT. Translation: CASREWGNTEAFF.

The chain is built from TRBV2 and TRBJ1-1; 7 positions match TRBD1. The V gene end was trimmed by 4 bases and the J gene end by 1 base; junction bases not matched to a gene: 6. CDR1 is SNHLY and CDR2 is FYNNEI in the germline V gene. The CDR3 runs 15 residues. The CDR3 sequence: CASSVQGTANTEAFF. The CDR3, as DNA: TGTGCCAGCAGTGTACAGGGGACGGCGAACACTGAAGCTTTCTTT. Based on the CDR3 plus reference TRBV2 and TRBJ1-1, the full variable domain is EPEVTQTPSHQVTQMGQEVILRCVPISNHLYFYWYRQILGQKVEFLVSFYNNEISEKSEIFDDQFSVERPDGSNFTLKIRSTKLEDSAMYFCASSVQGTANTEAFFGQGTRLTVV.

The V call is TRBV11-2, the J call TRBJ1-5; no definite D call. The V gene lost 0 bases and the J gene lost 4 bases, with 4 bases spanning the gap. The CDR3 is 13 residues long. Germline V gene data show CDR1 as SGHAT and CDR2 as FQNNGV. The CDR3 sequence is CASSLDRNQPQHF. In DNA form, the CDR3 reads TGTGCCAGCAGCTTAGATCGTAATCAGCCCCAGCATTTT.

The V call is TRBV4-2, the J call TRBJ1-6; 9 positions match TRBD1. Unmatched junction bases numbered 10, after V lost 4 bases and J lost 9 bases. Germline V lookup: CDR1 LGHNA, CDR2 YNFKEQ. There are 16 residues in the CDR3. CDR3 amino acids: CASSPTGTGLGSPLHF. CDR3 sequence (DNA): TGTGCCAGCAGCCCAACCGGGACAGGGTTAGGTTCACCCCTCCACTTT.